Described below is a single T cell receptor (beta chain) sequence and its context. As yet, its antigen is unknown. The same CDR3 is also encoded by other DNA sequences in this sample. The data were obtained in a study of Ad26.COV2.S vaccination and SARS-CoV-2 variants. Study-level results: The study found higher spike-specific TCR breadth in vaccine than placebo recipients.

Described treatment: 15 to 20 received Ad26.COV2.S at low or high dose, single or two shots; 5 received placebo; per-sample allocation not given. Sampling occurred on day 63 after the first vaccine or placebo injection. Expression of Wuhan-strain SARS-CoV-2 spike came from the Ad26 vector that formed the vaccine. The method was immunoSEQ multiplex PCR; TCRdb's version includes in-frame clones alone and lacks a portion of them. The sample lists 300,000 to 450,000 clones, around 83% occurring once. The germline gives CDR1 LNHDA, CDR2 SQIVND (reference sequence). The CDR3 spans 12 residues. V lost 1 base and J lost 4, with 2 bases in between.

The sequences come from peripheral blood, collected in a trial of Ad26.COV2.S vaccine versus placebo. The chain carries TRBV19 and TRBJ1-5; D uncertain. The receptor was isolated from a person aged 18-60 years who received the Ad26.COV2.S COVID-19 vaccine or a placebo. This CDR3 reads CASSIGNQPQHF. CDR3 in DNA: TGTGCCAGTAGTATAGGGAATCAGCCCCAGCATTTT.